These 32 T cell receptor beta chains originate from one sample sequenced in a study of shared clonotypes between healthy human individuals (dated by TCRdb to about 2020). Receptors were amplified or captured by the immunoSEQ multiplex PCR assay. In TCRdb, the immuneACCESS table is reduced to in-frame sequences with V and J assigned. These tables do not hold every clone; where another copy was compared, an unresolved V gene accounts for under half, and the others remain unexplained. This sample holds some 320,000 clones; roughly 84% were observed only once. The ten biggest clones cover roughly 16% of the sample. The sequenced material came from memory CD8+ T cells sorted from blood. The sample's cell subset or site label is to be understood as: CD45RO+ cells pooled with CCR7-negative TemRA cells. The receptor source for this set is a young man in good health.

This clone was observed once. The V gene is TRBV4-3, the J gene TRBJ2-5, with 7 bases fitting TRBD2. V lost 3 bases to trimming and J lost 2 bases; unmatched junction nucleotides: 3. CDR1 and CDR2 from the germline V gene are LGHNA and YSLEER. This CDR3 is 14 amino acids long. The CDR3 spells CASSQWTSQETQYF. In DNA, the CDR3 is TGCGCCAGCAGCCAGTGGACTAGTCAAGAGACCCAGTACTTC.

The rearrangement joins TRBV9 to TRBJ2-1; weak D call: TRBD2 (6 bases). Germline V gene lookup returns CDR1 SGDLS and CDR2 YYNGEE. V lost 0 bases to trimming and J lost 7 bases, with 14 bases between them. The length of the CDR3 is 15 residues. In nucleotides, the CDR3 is TGTGCCAGCAGCGTAGAGGACGGGAGTATTAATGAGCAGTTCTTC. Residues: CASSVEDGSINEQFF.

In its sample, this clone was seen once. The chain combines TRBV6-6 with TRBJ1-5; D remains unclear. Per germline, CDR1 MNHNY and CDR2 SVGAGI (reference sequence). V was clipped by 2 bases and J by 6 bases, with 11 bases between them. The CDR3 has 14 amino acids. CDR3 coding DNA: TGTGCCAGCAGTTACGTGGAGGCTGGTCAGCCCCAGCATTTT. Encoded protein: CASSYVEAGQPQHF.

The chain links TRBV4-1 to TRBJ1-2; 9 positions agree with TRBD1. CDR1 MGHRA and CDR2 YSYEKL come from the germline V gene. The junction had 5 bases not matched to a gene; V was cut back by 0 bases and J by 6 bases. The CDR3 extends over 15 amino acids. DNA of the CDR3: TGCGCCAGCAGCCAAGATTTCGGGACAGGGAATGGCTACACCTTC. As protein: CASSQDFGTGNGYTF.

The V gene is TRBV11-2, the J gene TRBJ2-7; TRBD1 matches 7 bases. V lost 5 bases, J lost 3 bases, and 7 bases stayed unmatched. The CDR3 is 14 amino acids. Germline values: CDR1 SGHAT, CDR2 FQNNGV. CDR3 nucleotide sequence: TGTGCCAGCAGCGACCCGGGACAGCTCTACGAGCAGTACTTC. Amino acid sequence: CASSDPGQLYEQYF.

CDR3 sequence reads: CASSNEGQGETQYF. DNA for the CDR3: TGCGCCAGCAGCAACGAGGGACAGGGGGAGACCCAGTACTTC. This rearrangement joins TRBV5-1 to TRBJ2-5; 10 bases line up with TRBD1. Trimming at V came to 4 bases and at J to 5 bases, leaving 5 bases not matched to a gene. CDR1 is SGHRS, CDR2 YFSETQ, per germline. The CDR3 covers 14 residues.

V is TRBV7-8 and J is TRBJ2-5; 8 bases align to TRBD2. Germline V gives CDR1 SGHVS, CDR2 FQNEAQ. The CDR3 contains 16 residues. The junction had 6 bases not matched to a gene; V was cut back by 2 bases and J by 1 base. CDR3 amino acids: CASSLNSGVSQETQYF. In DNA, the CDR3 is TGTGCCAGCAGCTTAAATAGCGGGGTTAGCCAAGAGACCCAGTACTTC. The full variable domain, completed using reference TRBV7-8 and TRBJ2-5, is GAGVSQSPRYKVAKRGQDVALRCDPISGHVSLFWYQQALGQGPEFLTYFQNEAQLDKSGLPSDRFFAERPEGSVSTLKIQRTQQEDSAVYLCASSLNSGVSQETQYFGPGTRLLVL.

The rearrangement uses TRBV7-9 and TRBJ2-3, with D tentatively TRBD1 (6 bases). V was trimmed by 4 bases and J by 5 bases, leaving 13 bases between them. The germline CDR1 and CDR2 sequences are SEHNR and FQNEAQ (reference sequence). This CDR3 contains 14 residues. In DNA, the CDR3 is TGTGCCAGCAGCTCATCAGGGGTCCAAGATACGCAGTATTTT. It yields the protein CASSSSGVQDTQYF.

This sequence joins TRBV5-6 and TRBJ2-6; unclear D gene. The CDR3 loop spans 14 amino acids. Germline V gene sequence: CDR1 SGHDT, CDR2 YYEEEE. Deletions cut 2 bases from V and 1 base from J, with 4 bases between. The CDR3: CASSLGSGANVLTF. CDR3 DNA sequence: TGTGCCAGCAGCTTAGGTTCTGGGGCCAACGTCCTGACTTTC.

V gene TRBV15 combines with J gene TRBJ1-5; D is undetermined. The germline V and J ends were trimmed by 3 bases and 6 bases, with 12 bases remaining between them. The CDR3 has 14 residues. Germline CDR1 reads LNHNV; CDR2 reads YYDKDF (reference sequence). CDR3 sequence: CATSRVVGSQPQHF. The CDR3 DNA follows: TGTGCCACCAGCAGGGTAGTCGGGAGTCAGCCCCAGCATTTT.

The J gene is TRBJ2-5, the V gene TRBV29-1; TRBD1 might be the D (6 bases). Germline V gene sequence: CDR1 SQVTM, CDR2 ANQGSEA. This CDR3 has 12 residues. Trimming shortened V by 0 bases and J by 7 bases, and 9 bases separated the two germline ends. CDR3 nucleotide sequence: TGCAGCGTTGAAGAAATAGGGGGGACCCAGTACTTC. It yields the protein CSVEEIGGTQYF.

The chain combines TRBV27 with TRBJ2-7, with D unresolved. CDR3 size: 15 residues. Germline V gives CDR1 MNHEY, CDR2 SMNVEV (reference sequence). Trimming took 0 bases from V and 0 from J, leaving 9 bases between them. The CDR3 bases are TGTGCCAGCAGTTTATCGCTGGGGATCTCCTACGAGCAGTACTTC. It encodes CASSLSLGISYEQYF.

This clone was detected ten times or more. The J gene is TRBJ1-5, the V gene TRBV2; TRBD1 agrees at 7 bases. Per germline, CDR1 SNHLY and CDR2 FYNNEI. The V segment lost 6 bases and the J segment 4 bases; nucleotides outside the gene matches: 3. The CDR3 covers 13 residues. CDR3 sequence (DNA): TGTGCCAGCAGGGACAGGCCAAATCAGCCCCAGCATTTT. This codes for CASRDRPNQPQHF.

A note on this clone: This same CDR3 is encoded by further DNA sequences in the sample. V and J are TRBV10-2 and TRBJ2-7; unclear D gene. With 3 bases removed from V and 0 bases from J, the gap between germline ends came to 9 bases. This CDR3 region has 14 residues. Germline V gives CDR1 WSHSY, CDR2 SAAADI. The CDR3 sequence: CASSELGGSYEQYF. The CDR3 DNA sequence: TGCGCCAGCAGTGAACTTGGCGGCTCCTACGAGCAGTACTTC.

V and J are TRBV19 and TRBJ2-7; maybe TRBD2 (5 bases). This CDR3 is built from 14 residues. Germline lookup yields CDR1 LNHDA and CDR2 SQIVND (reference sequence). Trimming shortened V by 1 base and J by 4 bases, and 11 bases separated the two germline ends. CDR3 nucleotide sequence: TGTGCCAGTAGTATAGTGCGGGCTGAATACGAGCAGTACTTC. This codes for CASSIVRAEYEQYF.

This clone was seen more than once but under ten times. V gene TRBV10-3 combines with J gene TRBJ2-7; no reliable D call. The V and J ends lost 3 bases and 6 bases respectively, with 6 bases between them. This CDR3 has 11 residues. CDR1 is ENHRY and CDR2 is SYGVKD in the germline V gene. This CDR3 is CAISDVREQYF. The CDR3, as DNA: TGTGCCATCAGTGATGTTCGCGAGCAGTACTTC.

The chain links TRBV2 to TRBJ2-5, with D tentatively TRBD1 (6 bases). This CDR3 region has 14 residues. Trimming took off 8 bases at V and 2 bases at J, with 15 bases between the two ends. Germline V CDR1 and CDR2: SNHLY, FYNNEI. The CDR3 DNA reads TGTGCCAGCTTAAAACAGGGAGAACAAGAGACCCAGTACTTC. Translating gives CASLKQGEQETQYF.

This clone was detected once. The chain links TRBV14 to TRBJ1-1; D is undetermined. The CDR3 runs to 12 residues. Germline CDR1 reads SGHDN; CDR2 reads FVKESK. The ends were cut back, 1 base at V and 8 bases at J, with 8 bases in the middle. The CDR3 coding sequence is TGTGCCAGCAGCCAAGTTTCGTTCGAAGCTTTCTTT. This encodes CASSQVSFEAFF.

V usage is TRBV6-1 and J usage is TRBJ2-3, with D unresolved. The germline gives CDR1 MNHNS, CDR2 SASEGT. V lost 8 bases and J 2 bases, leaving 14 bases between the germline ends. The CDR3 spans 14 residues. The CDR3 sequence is CASGLDRFTDTQYF. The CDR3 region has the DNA TGTGCCAGCGGCCTGGACCGATTCACAGATACGCAGTATTTT.

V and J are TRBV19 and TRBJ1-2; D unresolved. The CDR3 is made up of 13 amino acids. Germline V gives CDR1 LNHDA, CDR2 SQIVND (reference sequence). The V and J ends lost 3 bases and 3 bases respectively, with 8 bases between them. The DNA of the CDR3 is TGTGCCAGTAGTATGCACAGCTACTATGGCTACACCTTC. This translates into CASSMHSYYGYTF.

CDR3 bases: TGTGCCAGTAGTGCTTCAGGAGGGGAAGAGACCCAGTACTTC. Its translation: CASSASGGEETQYF. The chain combines TRBV19 with TRBJ2-5; D possibly corresponds to TRBD2 (6 bases). CDR1 and CDR2 (germline): LNHDA, SQIVND (reference sequence). CDR3 length: 14 residues. Trimming pared 5 bases from V and 3 bases from J, leaving 13 bases between. Supplemented by reference TRBV19 and TRBJ2-5, the full variable domain reads DGGITQSPKYLFRKEGQNVTLSCEQNLNHDAMYWYRQDPGQGLRLIYYSQIVNDFQKGDIAEGYSVSREKKESFPLTVTSAQKNPTAFYLCASSASGGEETQYFGPGTRLLVL.

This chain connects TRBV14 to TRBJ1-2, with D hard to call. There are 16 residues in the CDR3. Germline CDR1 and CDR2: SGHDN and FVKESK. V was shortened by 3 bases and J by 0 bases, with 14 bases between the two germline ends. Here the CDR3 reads CASSQSALRPNYGYTF. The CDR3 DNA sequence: TGTGCCAGCAGCCAGTCCGCCTTAAGACCTAACTATGGCTACACCTTC.

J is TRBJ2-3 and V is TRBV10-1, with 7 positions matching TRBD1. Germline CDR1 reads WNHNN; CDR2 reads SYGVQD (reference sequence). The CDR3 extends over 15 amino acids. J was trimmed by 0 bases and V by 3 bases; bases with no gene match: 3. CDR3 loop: CASSEGTASTDTQYF. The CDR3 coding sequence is TGCGCCAGCAGTGAAGGGACAGCCAGCACAGATACGCAGTATTTT.

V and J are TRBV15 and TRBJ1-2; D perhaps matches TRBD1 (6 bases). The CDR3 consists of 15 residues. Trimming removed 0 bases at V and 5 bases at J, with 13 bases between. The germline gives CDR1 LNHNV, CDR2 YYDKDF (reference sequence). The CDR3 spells CATSRDRQVKYGYTF. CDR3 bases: TGTGCCACCAGCAGAGATCGACAGGTTAAATATGGCTACACCTTC.

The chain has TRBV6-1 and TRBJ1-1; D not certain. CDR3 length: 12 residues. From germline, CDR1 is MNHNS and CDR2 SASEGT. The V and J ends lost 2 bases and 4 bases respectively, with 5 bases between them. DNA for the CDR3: TGTGCCAGCAGTGAATCGGGCACTGAAGCTTTCTTT. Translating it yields CASSESGTEAFF.

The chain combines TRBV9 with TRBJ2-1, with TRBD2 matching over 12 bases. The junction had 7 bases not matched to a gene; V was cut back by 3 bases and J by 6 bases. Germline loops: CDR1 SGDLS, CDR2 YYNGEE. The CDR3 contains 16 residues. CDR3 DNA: TGTGCCAGCAGCGGACTAGCGGGGGACAAACCCAATGAGCAGTTCTTC. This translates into CASSGLAGDKPNEQFF.

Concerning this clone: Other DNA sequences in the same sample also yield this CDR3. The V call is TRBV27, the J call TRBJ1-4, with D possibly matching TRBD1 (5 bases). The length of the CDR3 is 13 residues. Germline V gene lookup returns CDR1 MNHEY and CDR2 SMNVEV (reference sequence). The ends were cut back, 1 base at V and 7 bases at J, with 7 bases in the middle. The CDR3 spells CASSLLGGEKLFF. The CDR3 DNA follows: TGTGCCAGCAGTTTATTGGGGGGTGAAAAACTGTTTTTT.

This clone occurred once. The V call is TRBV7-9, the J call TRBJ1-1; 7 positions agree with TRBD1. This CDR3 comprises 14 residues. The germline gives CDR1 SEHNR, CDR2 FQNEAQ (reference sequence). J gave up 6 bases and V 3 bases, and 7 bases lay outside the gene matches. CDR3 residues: CASSFGDRMSEAFF. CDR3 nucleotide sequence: TGTGCCAGCAGCTTTGGGGACAGAATGTCTGAAGCTTTCTTT.

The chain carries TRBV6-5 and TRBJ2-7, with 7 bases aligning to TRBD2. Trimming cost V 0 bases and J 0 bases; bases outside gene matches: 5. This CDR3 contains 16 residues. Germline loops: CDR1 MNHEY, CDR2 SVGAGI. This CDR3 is CASSYSMGEGSYEQYF. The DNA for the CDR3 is TGTGCCAGCAGTTACTCGATGGGGGAGGGCTCCTACGAGCAGTACTTC.

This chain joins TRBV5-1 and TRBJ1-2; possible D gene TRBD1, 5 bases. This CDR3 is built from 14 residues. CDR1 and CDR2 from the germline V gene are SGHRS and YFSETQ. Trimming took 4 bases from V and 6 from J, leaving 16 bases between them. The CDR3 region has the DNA TGCGCCAGCAGCGTGATGGGGGATTGGGATGGCTACACCTTC. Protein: CASSVMGDWDGYTF.

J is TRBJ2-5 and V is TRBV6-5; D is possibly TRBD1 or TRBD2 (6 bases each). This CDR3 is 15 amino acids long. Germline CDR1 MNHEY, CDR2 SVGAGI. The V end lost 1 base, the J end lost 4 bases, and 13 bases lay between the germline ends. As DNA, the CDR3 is TGTGCCAGCAGTTACTTCGGGGGCGAGGGAGAGACCCAGTACTTC. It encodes CASSYFGGEGETQYF.

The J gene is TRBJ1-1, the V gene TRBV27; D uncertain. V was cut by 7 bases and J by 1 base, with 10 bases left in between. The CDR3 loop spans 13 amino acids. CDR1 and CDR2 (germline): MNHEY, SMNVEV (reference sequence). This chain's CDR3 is CASNPVGNTEAFF. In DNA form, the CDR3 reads TGTGCCAGCAACCCGGTGGGGAACACTGAAGCTTTCTTT.